Below, 16 T cell receptor beta chains from the same sample are listed, as sequenced in a study of cytomegalovirus exposure and HLA in healthy donors. Primers: 60 Vbeta forward and 13 Jbeta reverse. The assay was immunoSEQ multiplex PCR, and TCRdb's table has in-frame clones only and misses some. The sample consists of 240,000 or so clones, around 76% of them appearing once. The specimen sequenced was PBMCs. The origin of the receptors is a woman aged 40 to 50 in good health and CMV-seropositive.

V and J are TRBV6-6 and TRBJ2-1; the match to TRBD1 covers 8 bases. The V gene's germline CDR1 is MNHNY and CDR2 SVGAGI (reference sequence). This CDR3 is built from 14 residues. J gave up 4 bases and V 7 bases, and 6 bases lay outside the gene matches. CDR3 nucleotides: TGTGCCAGCAACCCAACAGGGGGTTACAATGAGCAGTTCTTC. Protein: CASNPTGGYNEQFF.

The rearrangement links TRBV7-8 to TRBJ2-1; perhaps TRBD2 as D (5 bases). From germline, CDR1 is SGHVS and CDR2 FQNEAQ. V shed 3 bases and J shed 10 bases, with 19 bases lying between them. The CDR3 covers 15 residues. The CDR3 nucleotides read TGTGCCAGCAGCTTTAGTTGGGAGCGGAGGTGGGAGCAGTTCTTC. Translated: CASSFSWERRWEQFF. Full variable domain (rest looked up from reference TRBV7-8 and TRBJ2-1): GAGVSQSPRYKVAKRGQDVALRCDPISGHVSLFWYQQALGQGPEFLTYFQNEAQLDKSGLPSDRFFAERPEGSVSTLKIQRTQQEDSAVYLCASSFSWERRWEQFFGPGTRLTVL.

The V and J genes are TRBV5-1 and TRBJ1-1; unclear D gene. Germline V gene lookup returns CDR1 SGHRS and CDR2 YFSETQ. V was cut by 3 bases and J by 8 bases, with 8 bases left in between. There are 11 residues in the CDR3. This CDR3 reads CASSSTDEAFF. The CDR3 DNA follows: TGCGCCAGCAGCTCGACTGACGAAGCTTTCTTT.

The gene calls are TRBV30 and TRBJ2-1, with TRBD1 matching over 7 bases. This CDR3 has 19 residues. Germline CDR1 is GTSNPN and CDR2 is SVGIG (reference sequence). The J segment lost 9 bases and the V segment lost 4 bases, leaving 27 bases of the junction unmatched. The CDR3 nucleotides are TGTGCCTGGAAACAGGGGAGAGCCAGCTATGGCAATGGACTGAGTGAGCAGTTCTTC. Protein sequence: CAWKQGRASYGNGLSEQFF.

This chain links TRBV2 with TRBJ1-2, with 10 bases fitting TRBD1. The germline V gene has CDR1 SNHLY and CDR2 FYNNEI. The CDR3 sequence is 14 residues long. The V segment lost 3 bases and the J segment 7 bases; nucleotides outside the gene matches: 5. CDR3 amino acids: CASSDRQGAGGYTF. CDR3 coding DNA: TGTGCCAGCAGTGATAGACAGGGGGCAGGTGGCTACACCTTC.

The rearrangement joins TRBV6-1 to TRBJ2-7; 11 bases map to TRBD1. Trimming at V came to 1 base and at J to 3 bases, leaving 5 bases not matched to a gene. The germline V gene has CDR1 MNHNS and CDR2 SASEGT. The CDR3 loop spans 16 amino acids. CDR3 amino acids: CASSEVSGTGGYEQYF. The CDR3 DNA reads TGTGCCAGCAGTGAAGTGAGTGGGACAGGGGGCTACGAGCAGTACTTC.

The chain couples TRBV7-2 to TRBJ1-5, with a weak D call TRBD1 (6 bases). Germline CDR1 is SGHTA and CDR2 is FQGNSA. Between the trimmed V and J ends, which lost 5 bases and 1 base, there was a span of 12 bases. The CDR3 has 15 amino acids. The CDR3 nucleotides are TGTGCCAGCAGCAAGGGGGGGCTGAGCAATCAGCCCCAGCATTTT. Translating gives CASSKGGLSNQPQHF. Full variable domain (remainder filled in from reference TRBV7-2 and TRBJ1-5): GAGVSQSPSNKVTEKGKDVELRCDPISGHTALYWYRQSLGQGLEFLIYFQGNSAPDKSGLPSDRFSAERTGGSVSTLTIQRTQQEDSAVYLCASSKGGLSNQPQHFGDGTRLSIL.

This chain connects TRBV7-3 to TRBJ2-7; tentatively, D is TRBD2 (5 bases). With 6 bases removed from V and 4 bases from J, the gap between germline ends came to 25 bases. The germline V gene has CDR1 SGHTA and CDR2 FQGTGA. This CDR3 has 17 residues. The CDR3 loop reads CASSFREQPEFVYEQYF. The CDR3, as DNA: TGTGCCAGCAGTTTTAGGGAGCAACCCGAATTCGTATACGAGCAGTACTTC. Combining the CDR3 with reference TRBV7-3 and TRBJ2-7 gives the whole variable domain GAGVSQTPSNKVTEKGKYVELRCDPISGHTALYWYRQSLGQGPEFLIYFQGTGAADDSGLPNDRFFAVRPEGSVSTLKIQRTERGDSAVYLCASSFREQPEFVYEQYFGPGTRLTVT.

This chain connects TRBV28 to TRBJ2-3; 10 nucleotides line up with TRBD1. V lost 4 bases and J lost 5; bases outside the gene matches: 9. Per the germline V gene, CDR1 is MDHEN and CDR2 is SYDVKM. This CDR3 region has 16 residues. CDR3 DNA: TGTGCCAGCAGTTCGGCGCGACAGGGGGCAAGAGATACGCAGTATTTT. Encoded protein: CASSSARQGARDTQYF. Together with reference TRBV28 and TRBJ2-3, the CDR3 gives the full variable domain: DVKVTQSSRYLVKRTGEKVFLECVQDMDHENMFWYRQDPGLGLRLIYFSYDVKMKEKGDIPEGYSVSREKKERFSLILESASTNQTSMYLCASSSARQGARDTQYFGPGTRLTVL.

J is TRBJ2-1 and V is TRBV4-2, with D possibly matching TRBD1 (6 bases). CDR3 size: 15 residues. V lost 4 bases and J 6 bases, leaving 16 bases between the germline ends. Germline V gives CDR1 LGHNA, CDR2 YNFKEQ. In nucleotides, the CDR3 is TGTGCCAGCAGCCGCCCCGGGACAACCCCCAATGAGCAGTTCTTC. Protein sequence: CASSRPGTTPNEQFF.

The rearrangement links TRBV7-6 to TRBJ1-1; D unresolved. Germline assignment: CDR1 SGHVS and CDR2 FNYEAQ. The CDR3 length is 15 residues. V lost 1 base and J 1 base, leaving 10 bases between the germline ends. The CDR3: CASSLGRGANTEAFF. CDR3 DNA: TGTGCCAGCAGCTTAGGGCGGGGAGCGAACACTGAAGCTTTCTTT.

This clone was observed a handful of times. The rearrangement links TRBV5-1 to TRBJ2-7; D perhaps matches TRBD2 (5 bases). V lost 5 bases and J lost 3, with 12 bases in between. The CDR3 covers 13 residues. Germline CDR1 is SGHRS and CDR2 is YFSETQ. CDR3 amino acids: CASRIGEFYEQYF. DNA for the CDR3: TGCGCCAGCAGGATCGGGGAGTTCTACGAGCAGTACTTC.

This clone was picked up a small number of times. CDR3 coding DNA: TGTGCCAGCAGTCTGGGGACTACGGCCCACAATGAGCAGTTCTTC. This encodes CASSLGTTAHNEQFF. This sequence joins TRBV7-2 and TRBJ2-1; 7 nucleotides agree with TRBD2. This CDR3 comprises 15 residues. The V and J ends lost 6 bases and 5 bases, in that order; junction bases with no gene match: 10. Germline V gives CDR1 SGHTA, CDR2 FQGNSA.

V usage is TRBV19 and J usage is TRBJ1-2, with TRBD1 matching 7 bases. The CDR3 length is 15 residues. The V gene end was trimmed by 7 bases and the J gene end by 5 bases; junction bases not matched to a gene: 13. The germline CDR1 and CDR2 sequences are LNHDA and SQIVND (reference sequence). This CDR3 is CASTKPEGGWYGYTF. DNA for the CDR3: TGTGCCAGTACAAAGCCGGAAGGGGGCTGGTATGGCTACACCTTC.

On this clone itself: At one end, the junction sequence differs from germline, possibly due to a read error. This sequence joins TRBV7-9 and TRBJ2-7; tentatively, D is TRBD1 (6 bases). The CDR3 has 14 amino acids. Germline loops: CDR1 SEHNR, CDR2 FQNEAQ (reference sequence). The CDR3: CSSSFRGTRHEQYF. The CDR3 DNA reads TGTTCCAGCAGCTTTAGGGGGACCCGTCACGAGCAGTACTTC.

This chain links TRBV19 with TRBJ2-7, with TRBD2 identical over 10 bases. This CDR3 has 16 amino acids. The germline CDR1 and CDR2 sequences are LNHDA and SQIVND (reference sequence). V was clipped by 5 bases and J by 2 bases; unmatched bases: 9. Here the CDR3 DNA reads TGTGCCAGTAGTCCAGCGGGAGGGTCCCCACCCTACGAGCAGTACTTC. It codes for CASSPAGGSPPYEQYF.